This T cell receptor (beta chain) was sequenced for a study of cytomegalovirus exposure and HLA in healthy donors. Study results and caveats: Cytomegalovirus association was listed for around 180 TCR beta chains.

About this clone itself: Its antigen is unknown.

Healthy individuals who donated bone marrow served as the donors. The PCR was carried out with 60 Vbeta primers and 13 Jbeta primers. Clones were sequenced by immunoSEQ multiplex PCR, and TCRdb holds only the in-frame ones, with some missing. The sample totals just under 80,000 clones. Trimming took off 5 bases at V and 5 bases at J, with 13 bases between the two ends. Germline V CDR1 and CDR2: MNHNS, SASEGT. The CDR3 has 14 amino acids. Sequencing was done on a sample of PBMCs. The chain uses TRBV6-1 and TRBJ1-5; weak D call: TRBD1 (6 bases). This clonotype was obtained from a man between 18 and 29 years old in good health and CMV-seropositive. The chain's CDR3 is CASSTRSGDQPQHF. CDR3 DNA: TGTGCCAGCAGTACCCGATCAGGGGATCAGCCCCAGCATTTT.